The entry that follows covers one T cell receptor beta chain sequence. The data stem from a study of blood T cell repertoires in COVID-19. At the level of the study: Collection of acute and convalescent COVID-19 samples took place in the United States, Italy and Spain. PBMCs, B-cell-depleted T cells, or T cells were the source of the cDNA or gDNA that made up the material.

J was trimmed by 5 bases and V by 3 bases; bases with no gene match: 8. The CDR3 is made up of 16 amino acids. Germline lookup yields CDR1 MNHNS and CDR2 SASEGT. Original methodology: Reference gene primer amplification in the assay estimated nucleated cell counts. Only in-frame clones appear in the TCRdb table, and some are missing; sequencing was by immunoSEQ multiplex PCR. That table supplies the V and J calls and clone size; D and trimming were determined from the DNA. The table has just over 20,000 clones, approximately 84% seen once. The clonotype comes from a middle-aged man with active COVID-19. Sequences were obtained from peripheral blood. The chain combines TRBV6-1 with TRBJ1-4; the match to TRBD1 covers 8 bases. This CDR3 reads CASSDATGGVNEKLFF. CDR3 in DNA: TGTGCCAGCAGTGATGCTACAGGGGGAGTAAATGAAAAACTGTTTTTT.